A single sample gave rise to the 20 T cell receptor beta chains below, sequenced in a study of blood T cell repertoires in COVID-19 (dated by TCRdb to the early 2020s). The method behind the library was the immunoSEQ multiplex PCR assay. This is the immuneACCESS table as TCRdb keeps it, with only in-frame sequences that have V and J called. A part of the clones is gone; compared with another copy, unresolved V genes explain less than half, and the rest is unexplained. The sample table shows approximately 300,000 clones, and 90% are seen once. Of the sample, around 4.5% falls within the top ten clones. Input material: PBMCs or T cells enriched from blood (not recorded which). Every receptor here comes from a woman between 18 and 30 years old with acute COVID-19.

V usage is TRBV20-1 and J usage is TRBJ2-5; D may be TRBD2 (5 bases). Germline V gene data show CDR1 as DFQATT and CDR2 as SNEGSKA (reference sequence). Between the trimmed V and J ends, which lost 3 bases and 1 base, there was a span of 21 bases. The CDR3 is made up of 17 amino acids. The CDR3 spells CSASLLAGFLAQETQYF. For the CDR3, the DNA is TGCAGTGCTAGTTTGCTAGCAGGTTTTTTGGCCCAAGAGACCCAGTACTTC.

The chain employs TRBV6-1 and TRBJ2-3; 7 nucleotides align to TRBD1. Per germline, CDR1 MNHNS and CDR2 SASEGT. The trim removed 4 bases at V and 2 bases at J, leaving 9 bases unmatched. The CDR3 loop spans 16 amino acids. CDR3 nucleotide sequence: TGTGCCAGCAGTGCCTTCTCAGGGGGTACCACAGATACGCAGTATTTT. As protein: CASSAFSGGTTDTQYF.

This clone was counted once. The chain employs TRBV9 and TRBJ2-1; TRBD2 matches at 12 bases. CDR3 length: 16 residues. Losses at the gene ends were 0 bases for V and 2 bases for J; bases not matched to a gene: 0. Germline CDR1 is SGDLS and CDR2 is YYNGEE. The CDR3 DNA sequence: TGTGCCAGCAGCGTAGCTAGCGGGAGGGCCTACAATGAGCAGTTCTTC. Its translation: CASSVASGRAYNEQFF.

V is TRBV28 and J is TRBJ2-7; D may be TRBD2 (6 bases). V dropped 10 bases and J dropped 4 bases, with 17 bases sitting between them. CDR1 MDHEN and CDR2 SYDVKM come from the germline V gene. The CDR3 loop spans 13 amino acids. CDR3 DNA: TGTGCCACCCACCCCCTAGCGCGATACGAGCAGTACTTC. Residues: CATHPLARYEQYF. The complete variable domain, with remaining parts taken from reference TRBV28 and TRBJ2-7, reads DVKVTQSSRYLVKRTGEKVFLECVQDMDHENMFWYRQDPGLGLRLIYFSYDVKMKEKGDIPEGYSVSREKKERFSLILESASTNQTSMYLCATHPLARYEQYFGPGTRLTVT.

J is TRBJ1-5 and V is TRBV30, with a weak D call TRBD1 (6 bases). Germline CDR1 reads GTSNPN; CDR2 reads SVGIG (reference sequence). The CDR3 has 15 amino acids. V lost 2 bases and J lost 0, with 11 bases in between. CDR3 DNA sequence: TGTGCCTGGAGTCGGACAGACTATAGCAATCAGCCCCAGCATTTT. It specifies CAWSRTDYSNQPQHF. The variable domain in full, with the rest retrieved from reference TRBV30 and TRBJ1-5, is SQTIHQWPATLVQPVGSPLSLECTVEGTSNPNLYWYRQAAGRGLQLLFYSVGIGQISSEVPQNLSASRPQDRQFILSSKKLLLSDSGFYLCAWSRTDYSNQPQHFGDGTRLSIL.

This clone was seen just once. The rearrangement joins TRBV5-5 to TRBJ2-3; 8 bases match TRBD1. The CDR3 contains 15 residues. V shed 7 bases, J shed 2 bases, and the junction held 9 bases outside the gene matches. The germline gives CDR1 SGHKS, CDR2 YYEKEE (reference sequence). CDR3 DNA sequence: TGTGCCAGCCCTAAACCGGGACAGGACACAGATACGCAGTATTTT. This translates into CASPKPGQDTDTQYF.

This chain uses TRBV2 with TRBJ1-6; no definite D call. Per the germline V gene, CDR1 is SNHLY and CDR2 is FYNNEI. V shed 11 bases and J shed 10 bases, with 18 bases lying between them. The length of the CDR3 is 13 residues. In DNA form, the CDR3 reads TGTGCCTCTGCTAAGGATCTAGGCTCACCCCTCCACTTT. It yields the protein CASAKDLGSPLHF.

The chain employs TRBV21-1 and TRBJ2-1; the D call TRBD2 from the table was never checked on the DNA. TRBV21-1 is listed as a pseudogene. The CDR3 contains 17 residues. CDR3 sequence reads: CASVNSGPGGSYNEQFF. In DNA, the CDR3 is TGTGCCAGCGTAAATTCCGGGCCCGGGGGGTCCTACAATGAGCAGTTCTTC.

This clone has more than one count but fewer than ten. The chain couples TRBV14 to TRBJ1-2, with no clear D. The CDR3 consists of 15 residues. The V end was cut by 0 bases, the J end by 4 bases, with 12 bases between. CDR1 and CDR2 from the germline V gene are SGHDN and FVKESK. The DNA for the CDR3 is TGTGCCAGCAGCCAAGATCTAGGGAGCCGCTATGGCTACACCTTC. Translation: CASSQDLGSRYGYTF.

The chain uses TRBV19 and TRBJ1-2; possibly TRBD1 for D (5 bases). The CDR3 has 12 amino acids. Trimming shortened V by 6 bases and J by 5 bases, and 10 bases separated the two germline ends. The germline V gene has CDR1 LNHDA and CDR2 SQIVND (reference sequence). The CDR3 DNA reads TGTGCCAGTAGACGGGGGACTTATGGCTACACCTTC. Amino acids: CASRRGTYGYTF.

This clone was found a few times. The chain links TRBV9 to TRBJ2-7; D is undetermined. The V and J ends lost 0 bases and 4 bases respectively, with 11 bases between them. The CDR3 totals 14 residues. Germline V gene lookup returns CDR1 SGDLS and CDR2 YYNGEE. The CDR3 coding sequence is TGTGCCAGCAGCGTAGCCCCGGCCGGGTACGAGCAGTACTTC. Protein: CASSVAPAGYEQYF. Looking up the rest from reference TRBV9 and TRBJ2-7 gives the full variable domain: DSGVTQTPKHLITATGQRVTLRCSPRSGDLSVYWYQQSLDQGLQFLIQYYNGEERAKGNILERFSAQQFPDLHSELNLSSLELGDSALYFCASSVAPAGYEQYFGPGTRLTVT.

CDR3 DNA: TGTGCCAGCAGCCGGGGGGCTAGCGGTGGATTTTCCCCTGTCCCCAATGAGCAGTTCTTC. It encodes CASSRGASGGFSPVPNEQFF. The gene calls are TRBV5-4 and TRBJ2-1; perhaps TRBD2 as D (7 bases). This CDR3 is 20 amino acids long. Germline V gene lookup returns CDR1 SGHNT and CDR2 YYREEE (reference sequence). V was cut by 4 bases and J by 6 bases, with 32 bases left in between.

The sample holds one count of this clone. This chain connects TRBV5-8 to TRBJ1-5; 12 nucleotides line up with TRBD1. The CDR3 spans 17 residues. Germline CDR1 and CDR2: SGHTS and YDEGEE. With 4 bases clipped from V and 4 bases from J, the junction kept 9 bases outside the gene matches. The CDR3 sequence: CASSQRGTGGWNQPQHF. The CDR3 DNA is TGTGCCAGCAGCCAAAGAGGGACAGGGGGCTGGAATCAGCCCCAGCATTTT. Complete variable domain (other parts from reference TRBV5-8 and TRBJ1-5): EAGVTQSPTHLIKTRGQQATLRCSPISGHTSVYWYQQALGLGLQFLLWYDEGEERNRGNFPPRFSGRQFPNYSSELNVNALELEDSALYLCASSQRGTGGWNQPQHFGDGTRLSIL.

As to this clone: A read error may produce the germline difference seen at one junction end. The V call is TRBV10-3, the J call TRBJ2-3; D is perhaps TRBD1 (6 bases). The CDR3 extends over 10 amino acids. Germline loops: CDR1 ENHRY, CDR2 SYGVKD. In DNA, the CDR3 is TGTGCCATCAGTGAGGACAGGATCCATTTT. This encodes CAISEDRIHF.

The rearrangement links TRBV7-2 to TRBJ1-1; D gene uncertain. In germline, CDR1 is SGHTA, CDR2 FQGNSA. This CDR3 spans 13 amino acids. V dropped 5 bases and J dropped 5 bases, with 12 bases sitting between them. CDR3 region: CASSDTAVTEAFF. The CDR3 region has the DNA TGTGCCAGCAGCGATACAGCGGTAACTGAAGCTTTCTTT. The full variable domain, with the rest looked up from reference TRBV7-2 and TRBJ1-1, is GAGVSQSPSNKVTEKGKDVELRCDPISGHTALYWYRQSLGQGLEFLIYFQGNSAPDKSGLPSDRFSAERTGGSVSTLTIQRTQQEDSAVYLCASSDTAVTEAFFGQGTRLTVV.

The rearrangement joins TRBV29-1 to TRBJ1-1; 8 bases match TRBD1. CDR3 size: 15 residues. CDR1 and CDR2 (germline): SQVTM, ANQGSEA. The ends lost 7 bases at V and 5 bases at J; junction bases unmatched: 15. The CDR3, as DNA: TGCAGCGGTGAGCGACAGGGGAGTGGTAGAACTGAAGCTTTCTTT. This encodes CSGERQGSGRTEAFF.

This chain connects TRBV29-1 to TRBJ2-7, with D tentatively TRBD1 (5 bases). The CDR3 covers 12 residues. Per the germline V gene, CDR1 is SQVTM and CDR2 is ANQGSEA. Deletions cut 0 bases from V and 7 bases from J, with 10 bases between. Written as DNA, the CDR3 is TGCAGCGTTGAAGATCGACAGCAAGAGCAGTACTTC. Its translation is CSVEDRQQEQYF.

This rearrangement joins TRBV5-1 to TRBJ2-2; 8 nucleotides agree with TRBD1. Trimming at V came to 0 bases and at J to 7 bases, leaving 5 bases not matched to a gene. The CDR3 totals 15 residues. CDR1 is SGHRS and CDR2 is YFSETQ in the germline V gene. The CDR3 here is CASSLAQGAIGELFF. For the CDR3, the DNA is TGCGCCAGCAGCTTGGCGCAGGGGGCGATCGGGGAGCTGTTTTTT.

This clone showed up just once. CDR3 sequence (DNA): TGTGCCAGCAGCCCCACTAGGGCCCCCTACAATGAGCAGTTCTTC. Its translation: CASSPTRAPYNEQFF. The chain is built from TRBV7-9 and TRBJ2-1; the D gene is possibly TRBD2 (5 bases). The CDR3 runs 15 residues. The V end was cut by 5 bases, the J end by 2 bases, with 13 bases between. Germline lookup yields CDR1 SEHNR and CDR2 FQNEAQ (reference sequence). Combining the CDR3 with reference TRBV7-9 and TRBJ2-1 gives the whole variable domain DTGVSQNPRHKITKRGQNVTFRCDPISEHNRLYWYRQTLGQGPEFLTYFQNEAQLEKSRLLSDRFSAERPKGSFSTLEIQRTEQGDSAMYLCASSPTRAPYNEQFFGPGTRLTVL.

This sequence joins TRBV30 and TRBJ1-6, with 10 bases aligning to TRBD1. Germline-derived CDR1 and CDR2 are GTSNPN and SVGIG (reference sequence). Losses at the gene ends were 0 bases for V and 5 bases for J; bases not matched to a gene: 10. The CDR3 has 18 amino acids. This CDR3 reads CAWSVSLVGTGDNSPLHF. The CDR3, as DNA: TGTGCCTGGAGTGTTTCTCTAGTTGGGACAGGGGATAATTCACCCCTCCACTTT.